This T cell receptor beta chain was sequenced during a study of T cells expressing NK-cell markers. This CDR3 contains 11 residues. Germline V gene sequence: CDR1 SQVTM, CDR2 ANQGSEA. TCRdb reprocessed the 5' RACE reads, with one entry per CDR3 protein and no DNA. This listing includes 500,000 or so distinct CDR3 sequences. The chain has TRBV29-1 and TRBJ1-2. Material: blood T cells: a sorted CD56 or NKG2C T cell subset, CD4+ or CD8+ T cells, or bulk PBMC T cells (not recorded which). This sequence originates from a man between 18 and 29 years old in good health. The CDR3 sequence is CSVAPEYGYTF.